Below, 11 T cell receptor beta chains from the same sample are listed, as sequenced in a study of T cells after yellow fever vaccination. One entry per CDR3 protein, called by TCRdb with MiXCR from the 5' RACE reads. This sample yields 600,000 to 750,000 distinct CDR3 sequences, of which over 9% are seen a single time; 15% belongs to the top ten. Here the sequenced sample was PBMCs, taken on the day of the yellow fever booster vaccination. These receptors all stem from a man younger than 45 who received the YFV17D yellow fever vaccine.

The chain uses TRBV7-9 and TRBJ2-7, with D possibly matching TRBD2 (6 bases). The CDR3 has 15 residues. The V gene lost 6 bases and the J gene lost 5 bases, with 20 bases spanning the gap. Per the germline V gene, CDR1 is SEHNR and CDR2 is FQNEAQ (reference sequence). In DNA, the CDR3 is TGTGCCAGCAGTTATCTGGGACTGCAGAGCGACGAGCAGTACTTC. It encodes CASSYLGLQSDEQYF.

This clonotype came up a few times. V gene TRBV6-6 combines with J gene TRBJ2-1; D is unresolved. Germline V CDR1 and CDR2: MNHNY, SVGAGI (reference sequence). The CDR3 length is 12 residues. Trimming removed 2 bases at V and 10 bases at J, with 9 bases between. The CDR3 DNA is TGTGCCAGCAGTTACGCCTCTTACGAGCAGTTCTTC. Translation: CASSYASYEQFF.

V and J are TRBV24-1 and TRBJ1-2; 7 bases match TRBD1. The CDR3 totals 16 residues. Germline CDR1 is KGHDR and CDR2 is SFDVKD. Trimming removed 6 bases from V and 8 bases from J; junction bases left unmatched: 17. In DNA form, the CDR3 reads TGTGCCACCAGTTCTTATAAGACAGGGACAGCGGAAGGCTACACCTTC. This sequence encodes CATSSYKTGTAEGYTF.

V is TRBV2 and J is TRBJ2-3; 7 bases line up with TRBD1. The CDR3 length is 10 residues. V dropped 11 bases and J dropped 8; count of bases not matched to a gene: 4. Germline-derived CDR1 and CDR2 are SNHLY and FYNNEI. CDR3 coding DNA: TGTGCCCTTAGGGGGCGTACGCAGTATTTT. This translates into CALRGRTQYF.

This clonotype has ten or more counts. This chain joins TRBV20-1 and TRBJ2-1; 10 nucleotides match TRBD2. The CDR3 loop spans 15 amino acids. Germline assignment: CDR1 DFQATT and CDR2 SNEGSKA (reference sequence). J gave up 6 bases and V 0 bases, and 5 bases lay outside the gene matches. The CDR3 spells CSARDPSGRVNEQFF. The CDR3 nucleotides read TGCAGTGCTAGAGATCCCAGCGGGAGGGTCAATGAGCAGTTCTTC.

This clonotype was detected only a few times. V is TRBV20-1 and J is TRBJ1-2; maybe TRBD1 (5 bases). The V end was cut by 2 bases, the J end by 8 bases, with 12 bases between. This CDR3 contains 12 residues. Germline values: CDR1 DFQATT, CDR2 SNEGSKA (reference sequence). This CDR3 reads CSARRPEGGYTF. The CDR3 DNA sequence: TGCAGTGCTAGAAGACCTGAGGGGGGCTACACCTTC.

This clonotype has ten or more counts. The chain is built from TRBV27 and TRBJ2-3; D is tentatively TRBD1 or TRBD2 (5 bases each). This CDR3 comprises 14 residues. CDR1 is MNHEY and CDR2 is SMNVEV in the germline V gene (reference sequence). Here the CDR3 reads CAVSRGNFADTQYF. As DNA, the CDR3 is TGTGCAGTCTCACGGGGCAATTTCGCAGATACGCAGTATTTT.

This clonotype was observed a few times. The J gene is TRBJ2-2, the V gene TRBV19, with a possible D match to TRBD2 (6 bases). The length of the CDR3 is 15 residues. Germline CDR1 and CDR2: LNHDA and SQIVND (reference sequence). V lost 6 bases and J lost 1, with 12 bases in between. The DNA for the CDR3 is TGTGCCAGTAGCCTGGGACTTATGAACACCGGGGAGCTGTTTTTT. Its protein product is CASSLGLMNTGELFF.

The chain has TRBV5-5 and TRBJ2-1; D might be TRBD1 or TRBD2, each matching 6 bases. Trimming left V 5 bases short and J 2 bases short, with 17 bases between. CDR1 is SGHKS, CDR2 YYEKEE, per germline (reference sequence). This CDR3 is 16 amino acids long. The CDR3 sequence is CASRSPTGAAYNEQFF. In nucleotides, the CDR3 is TGTGCCAGCAGGTCGCCGACGGGGGCAGCCTACAATGAGCAGTTCTTC.

The gene calls are TRBV5-1 and TRBJ2-2; the match to TRBD2 covers 7 bases. The V gene's germline CDR1 is SGHRS and CDR2 YFSETQ. This CDR3 comprises 16 residues. The V segment lost 0 bases and the J segment 6 bases; nucleotides outside the gene matches: 8. The CDR3 region is CASSLGVTSPPGELFF. CDR3 sequence (DNA): TGCGCCAGCAGCTTGGGGGTGACTAGCCCGCCCGGGGAGCTGTTTTTT.

V is TRBV19 and J is TRBJ2-5; TRBD1 matches at 7 bases. Trimming took 10 bases from V and 5 from J; bases not matched to a gene: 10. Germline V gene data show CDR1 as LNHDA and CDR2 as SQIVND (reference sequence). The CDR3 runs to 13 residues. The CDR3: CATPRGHGETQYF. CDR3 coding DNA: TGTGCCACCCCAAGGGGGCATGGGGAGACCCAGTACTTC. Full variable domain (rest looked up from reference TRBV19 and TRBJ2-5): DGGITQSPKYLFRKEGQNVTLSCEQNLNHDAMYWYRQDPGQGLRLIYYSQIVNDFQKGDIAEGYSVSREKKESFPLTVTSAQKNPTAFYLCATPRGHGETQYFGPGTRLLVL.